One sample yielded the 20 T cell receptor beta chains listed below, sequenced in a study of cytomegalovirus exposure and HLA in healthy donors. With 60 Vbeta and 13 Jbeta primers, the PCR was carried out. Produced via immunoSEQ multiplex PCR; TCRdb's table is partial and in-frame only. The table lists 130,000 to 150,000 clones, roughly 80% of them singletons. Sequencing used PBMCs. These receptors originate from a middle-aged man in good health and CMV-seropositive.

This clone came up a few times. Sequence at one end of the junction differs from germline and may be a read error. The CDR3 sequence: CASTLVQGGSEKLFF. The CDR3 nucleotides read TGTGCCAGCACCTTGGTCCAGGGAGGGAGTGAAAAACTGTTTTTT. This chain connects TRBV5-6 to TRBJ1-4, with D perhaps matching TRBD1 (5 bases). Germline CDR1 and CDR2: SGHDT and YYEEEE. CDR3 size: 15 residues. The variable domain in full, completed from reference TRBV5-6 and TRBJ1-4, reads DAGVTQSPTHLIKTRGQQVTLRCSPKSGHDTVSWYQQALGQGPQFIFQYYEEEERQRGNFPDRFSGHQFPNYSSELNVNALLLGDSALYLCASTLVQGGSEKLFFGSGTQLSVL.

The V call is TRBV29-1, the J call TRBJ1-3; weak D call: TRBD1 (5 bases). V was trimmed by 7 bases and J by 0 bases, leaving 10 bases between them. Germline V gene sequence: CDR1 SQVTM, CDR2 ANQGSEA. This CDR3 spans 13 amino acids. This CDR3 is CSADSNSGNTIYF. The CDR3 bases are TGCAGCGCTGACAGTAACTCTGGAAACACCATATATTTT.

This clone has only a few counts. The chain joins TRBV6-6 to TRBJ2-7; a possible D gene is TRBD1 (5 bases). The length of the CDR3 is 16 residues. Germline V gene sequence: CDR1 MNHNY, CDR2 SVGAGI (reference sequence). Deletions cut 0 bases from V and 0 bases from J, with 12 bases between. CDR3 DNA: TGTGCCAGCAGTTACTCCGTTACAGGAATCTCCTACGAGCAGTACTTC. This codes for CASSYSVTGISYEQYF.

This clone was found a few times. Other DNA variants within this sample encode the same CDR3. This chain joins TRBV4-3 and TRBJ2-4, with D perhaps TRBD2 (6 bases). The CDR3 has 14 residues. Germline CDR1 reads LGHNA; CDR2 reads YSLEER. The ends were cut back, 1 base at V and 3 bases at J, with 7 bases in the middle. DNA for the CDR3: TGCGCCAGCAGCCAAGCCGGGGGCAAAAACATTCAGTACTTC. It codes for CASSQAGGKNIQYF.

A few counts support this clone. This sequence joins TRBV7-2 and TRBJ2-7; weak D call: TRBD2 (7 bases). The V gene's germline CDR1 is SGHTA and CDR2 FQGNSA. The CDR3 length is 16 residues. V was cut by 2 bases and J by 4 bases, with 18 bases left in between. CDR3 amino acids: CASSLNPRGAGYEQYF. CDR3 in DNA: TGTGCCAGCAGCTTAAACCCTCGGGGGGCTGGGTACGAGCAGTACTTC.

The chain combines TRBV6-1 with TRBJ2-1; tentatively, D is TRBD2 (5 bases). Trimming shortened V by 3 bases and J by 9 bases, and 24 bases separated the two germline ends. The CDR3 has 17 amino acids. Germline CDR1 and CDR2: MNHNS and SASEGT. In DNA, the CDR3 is TGTGCCAGCAGTGATCTAGTGGACTCTCTTGGTAACGGTGAGCAGTTCTTC. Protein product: CASSDLVDSLGNGEQFF.

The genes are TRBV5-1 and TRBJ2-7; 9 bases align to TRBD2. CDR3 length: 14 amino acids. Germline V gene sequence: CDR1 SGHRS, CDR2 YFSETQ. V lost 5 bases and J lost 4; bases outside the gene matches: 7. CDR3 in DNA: TGCGCCAGCAGATCGGGACTAGCCGGTTACGAGCAGTACTTC. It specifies CASRSGLAGYEQYF.

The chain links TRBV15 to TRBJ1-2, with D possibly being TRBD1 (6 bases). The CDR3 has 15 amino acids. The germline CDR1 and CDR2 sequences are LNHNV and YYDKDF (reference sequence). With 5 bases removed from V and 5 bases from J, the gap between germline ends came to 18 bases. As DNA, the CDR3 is TGTGCCACCAGCGCACGCACAGGGCAGGTTTATGGCTACACCTTC. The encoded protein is CATSARTGQVYGYTF.

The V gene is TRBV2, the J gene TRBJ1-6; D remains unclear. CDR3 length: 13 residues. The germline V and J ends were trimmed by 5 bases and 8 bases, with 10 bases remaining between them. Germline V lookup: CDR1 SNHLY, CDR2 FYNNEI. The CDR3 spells CASSYPGYSPLHF. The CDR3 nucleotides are TGTGCCAGCAGTTACCCGGGTTATTCACCCCTCCACTTT.

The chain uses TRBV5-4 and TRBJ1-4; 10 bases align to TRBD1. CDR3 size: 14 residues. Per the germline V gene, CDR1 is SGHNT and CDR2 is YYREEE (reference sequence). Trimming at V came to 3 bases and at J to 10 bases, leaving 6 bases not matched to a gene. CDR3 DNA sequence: TGTGCCAGCAGCTCCCGGGACAGGGGAGTAAAACTGTTTTTT. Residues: CASSSRDRGVKLFF. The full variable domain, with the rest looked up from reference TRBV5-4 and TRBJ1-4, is ETGVTQSPTHLIKTRGQQVTLRCSSQSGHNTVSWYQQALGQGPQFIFQYYREEENGRGNFPPRFSGLQFPNYSSELNVNALELDDSALYLCASSSRDRGVKLFFGSGTQLSVL.

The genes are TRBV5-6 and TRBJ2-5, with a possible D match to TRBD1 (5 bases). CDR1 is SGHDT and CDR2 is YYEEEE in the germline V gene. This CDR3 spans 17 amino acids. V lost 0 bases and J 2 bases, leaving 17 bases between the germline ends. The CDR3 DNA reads TGTGCCAGCAGCTTGGAGCCGCGGCAGGGTTATCAAGAGACCCAGTACTTC. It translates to CASSLEPRQGYQETQYF.

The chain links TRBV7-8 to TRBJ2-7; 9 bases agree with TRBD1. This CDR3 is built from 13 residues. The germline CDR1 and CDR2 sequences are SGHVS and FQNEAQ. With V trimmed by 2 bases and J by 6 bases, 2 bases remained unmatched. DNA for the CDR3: TGTGCCAGCAGCTTAAGACAGGGGGTCGAGCAGTACTTC. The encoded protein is CASSLRQGVEQYF.

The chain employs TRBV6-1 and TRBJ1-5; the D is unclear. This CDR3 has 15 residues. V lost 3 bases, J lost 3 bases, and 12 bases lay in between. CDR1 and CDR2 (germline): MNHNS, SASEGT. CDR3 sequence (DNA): TGTGCCAGCAGTGAGGTACCGGGGTACAATCAGCCCCAGCATTTT. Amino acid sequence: CASSEVPGYNQPQHF.

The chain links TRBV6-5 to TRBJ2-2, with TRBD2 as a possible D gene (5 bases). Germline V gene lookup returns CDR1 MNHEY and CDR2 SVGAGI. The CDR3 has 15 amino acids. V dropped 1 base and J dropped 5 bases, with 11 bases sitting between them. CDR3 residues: CASSYFASRTGELFF. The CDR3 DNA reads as TGTGCCAGCAGTTACTTCGCTAGCAGAACCGGGGAGCTGTTTTTT.

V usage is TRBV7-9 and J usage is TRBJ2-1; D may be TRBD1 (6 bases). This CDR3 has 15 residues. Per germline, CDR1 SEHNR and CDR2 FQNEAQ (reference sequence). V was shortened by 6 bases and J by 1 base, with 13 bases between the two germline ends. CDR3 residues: CASRITGRSYNEQFF. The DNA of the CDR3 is TGTGCCAGCAGAATCACAGGGAGATCCTACAATGAGCAGTTCTTC.

This CDR3 reads CASSQEGQVGGEQFF. For the CDR3, the DNA is TGTGCCAGCAGCCAAGAAGGACAGGTGGGTGGTGAGCAGTTCTTC. The chain carries TRBV4-2 and TRBJ2-1, with 7 bases fitting TRBD1. Germline CDR1 and CDR2: LGHNA and YNFKEQ. This CDR3 spans 15 amino acids. Trimming took 0 bases from V and 9 from J; bases not matched to a gene: 8.

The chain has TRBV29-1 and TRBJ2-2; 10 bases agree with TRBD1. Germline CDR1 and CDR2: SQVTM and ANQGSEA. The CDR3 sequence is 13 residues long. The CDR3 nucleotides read TGCAGTGGGACAGGGGCCAACACCGGGGAGCTGTTTTTT. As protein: CSGTGANTGELFF.

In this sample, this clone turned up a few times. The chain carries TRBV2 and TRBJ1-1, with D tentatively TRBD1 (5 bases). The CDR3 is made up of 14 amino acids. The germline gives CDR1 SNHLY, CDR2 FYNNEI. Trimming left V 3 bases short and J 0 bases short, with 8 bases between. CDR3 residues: CASSEQGLNTEAFF. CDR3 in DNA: TGTGCCAGCAGTGAGCAGGGATTGAACACTGAAGCTTTCTTT.

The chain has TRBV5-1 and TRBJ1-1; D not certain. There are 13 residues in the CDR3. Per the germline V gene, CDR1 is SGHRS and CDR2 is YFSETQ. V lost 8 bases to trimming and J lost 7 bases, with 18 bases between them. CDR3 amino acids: CASGGPQDVEAFF. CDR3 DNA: TGCGCCAGTGGAGGGCCCCAGGACGTTGAAGCTTTCTTT. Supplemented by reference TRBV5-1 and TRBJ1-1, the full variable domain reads KAGVTQTPRYLIKTRGQQVTLSCSPISGHRSVSWYQQTPGQGLQFLFEYFSETQRNKGNFPGRFSGRQFSNSRSEMNVSTLELGDSALYLCASGGPQDVEAFFGQGTRLTVV.

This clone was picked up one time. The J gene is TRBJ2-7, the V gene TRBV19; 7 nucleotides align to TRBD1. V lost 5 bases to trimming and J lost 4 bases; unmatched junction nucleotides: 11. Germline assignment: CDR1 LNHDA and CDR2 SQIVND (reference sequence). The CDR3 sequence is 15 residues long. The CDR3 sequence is CASSPRDRQTYEQYF. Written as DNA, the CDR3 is TGTGCCAGTAGTCCCCGGGACAGACAAACTTACGAGCAGTACTTC.